The 9 T cell receptor beta chains below all came from one sample that was sequenced in a study of T cells in Graves' hyperthyroidism and ophthalmopathy. It was RNA transcripts that yielded the amplified TCR beta CDR3 regions. A first-round RT-PCR of the TCR CDR3 used the HTBI primer set. MiXCR was run by TCRdb on the multiplex PCR reads, yielding one entry per CDR3 protein. The sample consists of a few hundred thousand distinct CDR3 sequences, 46% of them appearing once. The sequenced material came from peripheral blood or thyroid tissue (not recorded which). The receptor set was obtained from a woman between 18 and 29 years old with Graves' hyperthyroidism.

The rearrangement uses TRBV2 and TRBJ1-2, with TRBD1 as a possible D gene (5 bases). V lost 3 bases, J lost 8 bases, and 13 bases lay in between. The CDR3 contains 13 residues. The germline V gene encodes CDR1 SNHLY and CDR2 FYNNEI. CDR3 in amino acids: CASSDPGRQGYTF. DNA of the CDR3: TGTGCCAGCAGTGATCCTGGGCGACAGGGCTACACCTTC.

The chain couples TRBV9 to TRBJ1-5, with no clear D. Germline V gene data show CDR1 as SGDLS and CDR2 as YYNGEE. The ends were cut back, 0 bases at V and 0 bases at J, with 7 bases in the middle. The CDR3 runs to 15 residues. CDR3 protein: CASSVDGVSNQPQHF. DNA for the CDR3: TGTGCCAGCAGCGTAGATGGGGTTAGCAATCAGCCCCAGCATTTT.

The V gene is TRBV12-3 or TRBV12-4, the J gene TRBJ1-3; D gene uncertain. CDR3 length: 12 amino acids. V shed 9 bases and J shed 7 bases, with 13 bases lying between them. The CDR3 nucleotides are TGTGCCAGTGGTTTGGCCCAGAACACCATATATTTT. This translates into CASGLAQNTIYF.

Points on this clonotype: A read error may be the cause here, since a much bigger clone is one base away. The rearrangement uses TRBV7-2 and TRBJ2-5; D may be TRBD1 (5 bases). Trimming removed 2 bases at V and 3 bases at J, with 13 bases between. Germline V gene data show CDR1 as SGHTA and CDR2 as FQGNSA. CDR3 length equals 15 residues. CDR3 coding DNA: TGTGCCAGCAGCTTACCTTCAGGGCGAGAAGAGACCCAGTACTTC. It codes for CASSLPSGREETQYF.

This clonotype appeared a few times. The chain uses TRBV6-4 and TRBJ1-5, with a possible D match to TRBD1 (6 bases). Per the germline V gene, CDR1 is MRHNA and CDR2 is SNTAGT. V was clipped by 3 bases and J by 0 bases, with 12 bases between them. The length of the CDR3 is 16 residues. The CDR3 DNA reads TGTGCCAGCAGTGAAGGAGGGACACTTAGCAATCAGCCCCAGCATTTT. Translation: CASSEGGTLSNQPQHF.

This clonotype was observed at least ten times. The V gene is TRBV24-1, the J gene TRBJ1-5, with 12 bases matching TRBD1. The germline CDR1 and CDR2 sequences are KGHDR and SFDVKD. The J segment lost 9 bases and the V segment lost 8 bases, leaving 7 bases of the junction unmatched. CDR3 length: 14 residues. Here the CDR3 reads CATTGTGGEGPQHF. Written as DNA, the CDR3 is TGTGCCACCACCGGGACAGGGGGCGAAGGGCCCCAGCATTTT.

The chain is built from TRBV29-1 and TRBJ1-5; D remains ambiguous. There are 12 residues in the CDR3. Germline V gives CDR1 SQVTM, CDR2 ANQGSEA. Between the trimmed V and J ends, which lost 7 bases and 7 bases, there was a span of 14 bases. The chain's CDR3 is CSELEPGQPQHF. CDR3 coding DNA: TGCAGCGAGCTTGAACCGGGGCAGCCCCAGCATTTT.

Turning to this clonotype: A much more abundant neighbour one base away suggests this may be a read error. CDR3 coding DNA: TGTGCCAGCAGTGAACGGGTTGGTTCACCCCTCCACTTT. This codes for CASSERVGSPLHF. The V gene is TRBV6-1, the J gene TRBJ1-6; no clear D. The CDR3 runs to 13 residues. The V end lost 2 bases, the J end lost 9 bases, and 8 bases lay between the germline ends. Looked up from germline, CDR1 is MNHNS and CDR2 is SASEGT.

The chain combines TRBV6-5 with TRBJ2-5, with D maybe TRBD1 (6 bases). The assigned J gene may be wrong: the sequence end matches TRBJ2-7 better. In germline, CDR1 is MNHEY, CDR2 SVGAGI. CDR3 length: 14 amino acids. This CDR3 is CASRPPTTGYEQYF. The CDR3 DNA sequence: TGTGCCAGCAGACCACCCACGACAGGCTACGAGCAGTACTTC.